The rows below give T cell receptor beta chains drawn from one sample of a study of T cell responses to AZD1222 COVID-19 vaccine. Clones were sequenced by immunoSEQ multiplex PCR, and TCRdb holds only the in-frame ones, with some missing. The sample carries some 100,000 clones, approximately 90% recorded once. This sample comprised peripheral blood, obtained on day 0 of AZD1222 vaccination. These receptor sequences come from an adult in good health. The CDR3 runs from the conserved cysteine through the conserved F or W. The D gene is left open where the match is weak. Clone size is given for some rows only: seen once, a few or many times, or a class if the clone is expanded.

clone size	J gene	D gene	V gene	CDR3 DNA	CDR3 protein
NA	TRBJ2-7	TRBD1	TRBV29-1	TGCAGCGTTGAAGTCGGACAGGGCTCCTACGAGCAGTACTTC	CSVEVGQGSYEQYF
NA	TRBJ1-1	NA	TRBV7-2	TGTGCCAGCAGCTTCGGATGGGGCAGGGCCGCTTTCTTT	CASSFGWGRAAFF
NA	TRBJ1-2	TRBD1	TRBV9	TGTGCCAGCAGCGCCGCCACAGGGGACTATGGCTACACCTTC	CASSAATGDYGYTF
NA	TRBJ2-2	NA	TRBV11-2	TGTGCCAGCAGATACGAGATCGGCGGGGAGCTGTTTTTT	CASRYEIGGELFF
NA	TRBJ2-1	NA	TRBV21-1	TGTGCCAGCAGGCCGGGACTAGCGCGGGAGCAGTTCTTC	CASRPGLAREQFF
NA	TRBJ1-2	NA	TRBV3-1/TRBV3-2	TGTGCCAGCAGCCACCAGGGGACCCTCGGATCAGGCTACACCTTC	CASSHQGTLGSGYTF
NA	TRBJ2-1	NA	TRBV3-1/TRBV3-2	TGTGCCAGCAGCCAGGGCGCCTACAATGAGCAGTTCTTC	CASSQGAYNEQFF
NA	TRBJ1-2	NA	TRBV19	TGTGCCAGTAGCCTGGAGATAGGAAGAGTCTATGGCTACACCTTC	CASSLEIGRVYGYTF
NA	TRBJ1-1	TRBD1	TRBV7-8	TGTGCCAGCAGCTTACCCCCCGGGACAGGGCATACTGAAGCTTTCTTT	CASSLPPGTGHTEAFF
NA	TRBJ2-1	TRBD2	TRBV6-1	TGTGCCAGCAGTGTGGGTAGCGGGAGGAGCTCCTACAATGAGCAGTTCTTC	CASSVGSGRSSYNEQFF
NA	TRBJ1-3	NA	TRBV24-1	TGTGCCACCAGTGATCAAACCGGGATAAGCTCTGGAAACACCATATATTTT	CATSDQTGISSGNTIYF
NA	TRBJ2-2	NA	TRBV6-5	TGTGCCAGCAGCCTCAGGGTTGCAGGGGAGCTGTTTTTT	CASSLRVAGELFF
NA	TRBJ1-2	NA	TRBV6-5	TGTGCCAGCAGACGGGACGGTAACTATGGCTACACCTTC	CASRRDGNYGYTF
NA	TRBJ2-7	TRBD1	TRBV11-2	TGTGCCAGCTCGGGACAGGGAATCGGGGAGCAGTACTTC	CASSGQGIGEQYF
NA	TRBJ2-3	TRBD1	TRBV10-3	TGTGCCATCAGTGCGGAAATGGGGCAGGGGGCTACAGATACGCAGTATTTT	CAISAEMGQGATDTQYF
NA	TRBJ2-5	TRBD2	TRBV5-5	TGTGCCAGCACCCCCCTAGCGGGGGGGCATCAAGAGACCCAGTACTTC	CASTPLAGGHQETQYF
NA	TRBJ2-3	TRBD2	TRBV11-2	TGTGCCAGCAGCCGCGGGGGGGCAGAAGATACGCAGTATTTT	CASSRGGAEDTQYF
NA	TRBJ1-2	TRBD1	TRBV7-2	TGTGCCAGCAGCGTCCGGGACAGCCTCAGTTTAGGCTACACCTTC	CASSVRDSLSLGYTF
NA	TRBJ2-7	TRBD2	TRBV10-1	TGCGCCAGCAGTAATAGCGGGGGAAGCGAGCAGTACTTC	CASSNSGGSEQYF
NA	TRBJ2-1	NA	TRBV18	TGTGCCAGCTCACCACCCACAGGGACTGGGTACAATGAGCAGTTCTTC	CASSPPTGTGYNEQFF
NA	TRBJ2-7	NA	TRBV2	TGTGCCAGCAGTGAAGTTGGACGGGGGAGCGAGCAGTACTTC	CASSEVGRGSEQYF
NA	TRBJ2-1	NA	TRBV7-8	TGTGCCAGCGCACCAGGGGTCCTCTCCTACAATGAGCAGTTCTTC	CASAPGVLSYNEQFF
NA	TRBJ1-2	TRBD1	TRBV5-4	TGTGCCAGCAGCCTCGGACAGGACCGAAGGTATGGCTACACCTTC	CASSLGQDRRYGYTF
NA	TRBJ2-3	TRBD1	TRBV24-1	TGTGCCACCAGTGACCCACAGGGGTGGAGCACAGATACGCAGTATTTT	CATSDPQGWSTDTQYF
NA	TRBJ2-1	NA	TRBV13	TGTGCCAGCAGCACTGAGCGGGTGAATAATGAGCAGTTCTTC	CASSTERVNNEQFF
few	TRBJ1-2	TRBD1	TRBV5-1	TGCGCCAGCAGCTCAGAGGACAGGGCTTATGGCTACACCTTC	CASSSEDRAYGYTF
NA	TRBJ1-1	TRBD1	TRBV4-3	TGCGCCAGCAGCCAAGCTCGACAGGGGGCGTCCGAAGCTTTCTTT	CASSQARQGASEAFF
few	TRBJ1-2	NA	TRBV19	TGTGCCCGGGGAATGCTAGCTAACTATGGCTACACCTTC	CARGMLANYGYTF
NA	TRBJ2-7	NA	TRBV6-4	TGTGCCAGCAGTCCGATACCCTACGAGCAGTACTTC	CASSPIPYEQYF